These 16 T cell receptor beta chains were all obtained from the same sample, sequenced in a study of blood T cell repertoires in COVID-19. Sequencing was performed with immunoSEQ multiplex PCR; in TCRdb, only in-frame clones are kept and a portion is missing. The profile shows a few hundred thousand clones, 65% to 85% of them singletons. Sequencing used peripheral blood. The receptors here all came from an elderly woman with acute or convalescent COVID-19.

The V gene is TRBV25-1, the J gene TRBJ2-2; 9 bases fit TRBD1. The CDR3 is 17 residues long. Germline lookup yields CDR1 MGHDK and CDR2 SYGVNS. The V and J ends lost 4 bases and 6 bases, in that order; junction bases with no gene match: 12. The CDR3 DNA reads as TGTGCCAGCAGTGCCCTCTTTACAGGGGGCAAAGCCGGGGAGCTGTTTTTT. Amino acid sequence: CASSALFTGGKAGELFF.

The genes are TRBV11-3 and TRBJ1-2; the D is unclear. This CDR3 region has 13 residues. The V gene lost 1 base and the J gene lost 2 bases, with 5 bases spanning the gap. The germline CDR1 and CDR2 sequences are SGHNT and YENEEA. CDR3 DNA sequence: TGTGCCAGCAGCTTAGGGGAGAACTATGGCTACACCTTC. Its protein is CASSLGENYGYTF.

This sequence joins TRBV13 and TRBJ2-7; a weak D match, TRBD1 (6 bases). The CDR3 is 17 residues long. CDR1 PRHDT and CDR2 FYEKMQ come from the germline V gene (reference sequence). Between the trimmed V and J ends, which lost 1 base and 1 base, there was a span of 17 bases. The CDR3 loop is CASSLEALGQGSYEQYF. The CDR3 region has the DNA TGTGCCAGCAGCTTAGAGGCGCTTGGCCAGGGGTCCTACGAGCAGTACTTC. The entire variable domain, with the rest obtained from reference TRBV13 and TRBJ2-7, is as follows: AAGVIQSPRHLIKEKRETATLKCYPIPRHDTVYWYQQGPGQDPQFLISFYEKMQSDKGSIPDRFSAQQFSDYHSELNMSSLELGDSALYFCASSLEALGQGSYEQYFGPGTRLTVT.

The chain links TRBV10-3 to TRBJ1-1, with 7 bases fitting TRBD1. Trimming took 2 bases from V and 0 from J; bases not matched to a gene: 3. Per germline, CDR1 ENHRY and CDR2 SYGVKD. This CDR3 has 15 amino acids. CDR3 DNA: TGTGCCATCAGTGAGCCAGGACAGGTGAACACTGAAGCTTTCTTT. Translated, it gives CAISEPGQVNTEAFF.

The rearrangement uses TRBV19 and TRBJ2-1, with D possibly being TRBD1 (6 bases). Trimming stripped 3 bases from V and 6 bases from J, with 15 bases between. The length of the CDR3 is 15 residues. Germline CDR1 and CDR2: LNHDA and SQIVND (reference sequence). CDR3 sequence: CASSIWTDGGNEQFF. The CDR3 nucleotides read TGTGCCAGTAGTATCTGGACAGACGGAGGCAATGAGCAGTTCTTC.

In this sample, this clone turned up once. The chain couples TRBV5-6 to TRBJ2-7; 7 nucleotides align to TRBD2. V lost 2 bases and J lost 4; bases outside the gene matches: 12. This CDR3 contains 16 residues. Germline V gene lookup returns CDR1 SGHDT and CDR2 YYEEEE. The CDR3 DNA sequence: TGTGCCAGCAGCTTTCTGAGACCGGGACTAACATACGAGCAGTACTTC. Amino acids: CASSFLRPGLTYEQYF. Full variable domain (rest looked up from reference TRBV5-6 and TRBJ2-7): DAGVTQSPTHLIKTRGQQVTLRCSPKSGHDTVSWYQQALGQGPQFIFQYYEEEERQRGNFPDRFSGHQFPNYSSELNVNALLLGDSALYLCASSFLRPGLTYEQYFGPGTRLTVT.

This clone was observed a single time. The V call is TRBV4-3, the J call TRBJ1-4; D is perhaps TRBD1 (6 bases). V was pared by 3 bases and J by 4 bases, with 15 bases between. CDR3 size: 16 residues. Germline V gene sequence: CDR1 LGHNA, CDR2 YSLEER. The DNA of the CDR3 is TGCGCCAGCAGCCACCTCAGGACAGTTCGTAATGAAAAACTGTTTTTT. Protein sequence: CASSHLRTVRNEKLFF.

This clone came up a few times. The rearrangement links TRBV4-3 to TRBJ2-1, with D tentatively TRBD1 (5 bases). V gave up 1 base and J gave up 10 bases, with 17 bases separating them. CDR1 is LGHNA, CDR2 YSLEER, per germline. The CDR3 spans 15 residues. The CDR3 spells CASSQVSLGAAEQFF. Written as DNA, the CDR3 is TGCGCCAGCAGCCAAGTAAGTCTAGGGGCGGCCGAGCAGTTCTTC.

This chain connects TRBV2 to TRBJ1-6; D not resolved. V lost 4 bases, J lost 8 bases, and 6 bases lay in between. The germline V gene has CDR1 SNHLY and CDR2 FYNNEI. The CDR3 length is 12 residues. CDR3 sequence: CASSATHSPLHF. The DNA for the CDR3 is TGTGCCAGCAGTGCCACTCATTCACCCCTCCACTTT.

The V and J genes are TRBV6-2 or TRBV6-3 and TRBJ2-1; TRBD2 matches at 7 bases. CDR3 size: 15 residues. With 6 bases clipped from V and 11 bases from J, the junction kept 16 bases outside the gene matches. Germline CDR1 and CDR2: MNHEY and SVGEGT. The CDR3 sequence is CASSRLAAPAGQQFF. In DNA form, the CDR3 reads TGTGCCAGCAGCAGGCTAGCGGCCCCCGCGGGGCAGCAGTTCTTC.

J is TRBJ1-1 and V is TRBV29-1, with D unresolved. CDR1 SQVTM and CDR2 ANQGSEA come from the germline V gene. The CDR3 has 14 residues. With 7 bases removed from V and 1 base from J, the gap between germline ends came to 16 bases. CDR3 protein: CSASPAGANTEAFF. The DNA of the CDR3 is TGCAGCGCTTCCCCTGCGGGAGCGAACACTGAAGCTTTCTTT.

The chain carries TRBV28 and TRBJ1-1, with D maybe TRBD1 (5 bases). The CDR3 sequence is 15 residues long. The ends were cut back, 5 bases at V and 1 base at J, with 14 bases in the middle. Germline V gene lookup returns CDR1 MDHEN and CDR2 SYDVKM. The CDR3 loop is CASSPQGEPNTEAFF. In DNA, the CDR3 is TGTGCCAGCAGTCCCCAAGGGGAACCGAACACTGAAGCTTTCTTT.

This clone was observed a handful of times. DNA for the CDR3: TGTGCCTGGAGTATTGGAGCGGGAGTTGAGCAGTTCTTC. Translating gives CAWSIGAGVEQFF. The chain couples TRBV30 to TRBJ2-1, with 8 bases that match TRBD2. Losses at the gene ends were 2 bases for V and 9 bases for J; bases not matched to a gene: 6. The CDR3 has 13 residues. The germline V gene has CDR1 GTSNPN and CDR2 SVGIG (reference sequence).

The gene calls are TRBV7-2 and TRBJ2-3; D is undetermined. V dropped 3 bases and J dropped 0 bases, with 10 bases sitting between them. This CDR3 region has 15 residues. The germline V gene has CDR1 SGHTA and CDR2 FQGNSA. CDR3 sequence (DNA): TGTGCCAGCAGCTTTATCGGTCCTAGCACAGATACGCAGTATTTT. Translated, it gives CASSFIGPSTDTQYF. The full variable domain, its missing parts supplied by reference TRBV7-2 and TRBJ2-3, is GAGVSQSPSNKVTEKGKDVELRCDPISGHTALYWYRQSLGQGLEFLIYFQGNSAPDKSGLPSDRFSAERTGGSVSTLTIQRTQQEDSAVYLCASSFIGPSTDTQYFGPGTRLTVL.

The rearrangement links TRBV2 to TRBJ2-3; TRBD1 agrees at 7 bases. Germline V gene sequence: CDR1 SNHLY, CDR2 FYNNEI. The V segment lost 7 bases and the J segment 0 bases; nucleotides outside the gene matches: 4. CDR3 size: 14 residues. Written as DNA, the CDR3 is TGTGCCAGCATTAGACAGGGTAGCACAGATACGCAGTATTTT. This encodes CASIRQGSTDTQYF. The full variable domain, its missing parts supplied by reference TRBV2 and TRBJ2-3, is EPEVTQTPSHQVTQMGQEVILRCVPISNHLYFYWYRQILGQKVEFLVSFYNNEISEKSEIFDDQFSVERPDGSNFTLKIRSTKLEDSAMYFCASIRQGSTDTQYFGPGTRLTVL.

The chain links TRBV1 to TRBJ1-2. TRBV1 is deemed a pseudogene. The CDR3 sequence is 16 residues long. The CDR3 coding sequence is TGCACCAGCAGCCAATCGGGGGGAGGAGCCCCTGCTGGCTACACCTTC. It is translated as CTSSQSGGGAPAGYTF.